This entry lists 23 T cell receptor beta chains sequenced from one sample in a study of shared clonotypes between healthy human individuals. The assay was immunoSEQ multiplex PCR, and TCRdb's table has in-frame clones only and misses some. The data hold over 850,000 clones, with 75% to 80% observed a single time. Sequencing was performed on memory CD4+ T cells from PBMCs. Subset defined: CD45RA-negative fraction. The receptors were sampled from a young man in good health. Some clones in this sample may be carry-over from other donors' samples.

This rearrangement joins TRBV28 to TRBJ1-5; D is undetermined. The CDR3 covers 11 residues. V was clipped by 8 bases and J by 6 bases, with 8 bases between them. The germline V gene encodes CDR1 MDHEN and CDR2 SYDVKM. The CDR3 sequence is CASQDRQPQHF. As DNA, the CDR3 is TGTGCCAGCCAGGATCGTCAGCCCCAGCATTTT.

CDR3 DNA sequence: TGCGCCAGCAGTGAAGGGTCTAGCGGATACAATGAGCAGTTCTTC. The encoded protein is CASSEGSSGYNEQFF. The gene calls are TRBV10-2 and TRBJ2-1, with 7 bases identical to TRBD2. The V and J ends lost 3 bases and 4 bases, in that order; junction bases with no gene match: 6. Germline CDR1 WSHSY, CDR2 SAAADI. The length of the CDR3 is 15 residues.

V is TRBV5-1 and J is TRBJ1-2; TRBD1 is a possible D gene (6 bases). The CDR3 contains 14 residues. V was clipped by 0 bases and J by 6 bases, with 12 bases between them. Germline V CDR1 and CDR2: SGHRS, YFSETQ. DNA for the CDR3: TGCGCCAGCAGCTTGGCCCGGGGGCTGGATGGCTACACCTTC. Its protein product is CASSLARGLDGYTF. Supplemented by reference TRBV5-1 and TRBJ1-2, the full variable domain reads KAGVTQTPRYLIKTRGQQVTLSCSPISGHRSVSWYQQTPGQGLQFLFEYFSETQRNKGNFPGRFSGRQFSNSRSEMNVSTLELGDSALYLCASSLARGLDGYTFGSGTRLTVV.

The gene calls are TRBV7-6 and TRBJ2-2; D call uncertain. Germline lookup yields CDR1 SGHVS and CDR2 FNYEAQ. The CDR3 contains 12 residues. V dropped 6 bases and J dropped 6 bases, with 8 bases sitting between them. CDR3 region: CASRVLAGELFF. The CDR3, as DNA: TGTGCCAGCAGGGTACTGGCCGGGGAGCTGTTTTTT.

The V and J genes are TRBV5-1 and TRBJ2-3; possibly TRBD1 for D (5 bases). Germline CDR1 reads SGHRS; CDR2 reads YFSETQ. The V and J ends lost 5 bases and 2 bases respectively, with 12 bases between them. This CDR3 has 14 residues. The CDR3, as DNA: TGCGCCAGCAGGGGGCAGACAGCCACAGATACGCAGTATTTT. Protein product: CASRGQTATDTQYF.

In its sample, this clone was seen a few times. This may arise from a read error, as a much more abundant clone is one base away. The same CDR3 also results from other DNA sequences found in this sample. This chain links TRBV10-1 with TRBJ2-7; D is undetermined. There are 14 residues in the CDR3. Trimming took off 7 bases at V and 1 base at J, with 14 bases between the two ends. Germline CDR1 reads WNHNN; CDR2 reads SYGVQD (reference sequence). In DNA, the CDR3 is TGCGCCAGCACTCCCTGGGCAATATCCTACGAGCAGTACTTC. The encoded protein is CASTPWAISYEQYF.

This chain links TRBV27 with TRBJ1-2, with 10 bases that match TRBD1. The CDR3 extends over 16 amino acids. V was clipped by 6 bases and J by 4 bases; unmatched bases: 11. Looked up from germline, CDR1 is MNHEY and CDR2 is SMNVEV (reference sequence). As DNA, the CDR3 is TGTGCCAGCAGCCCCACGTGGGGACAGGGGCCCTATGGCTACACCTTC. Protein sequence: CASSPTWGQGPYGYTF.

In the case of this clone: One base away lies a much larger clone, so this may be a sequencing read error. Different DNA sequences within this sample yield the same CDR3. This rearrangement joins TRBV6-6 to TRBJ1-5, with no clear D. V was cut by 6 bases and J by 4 bases, with 4 bases left in between. CDR3 size: 11 residues. Germline values: CDR1 MNHNY, CDR2 SVGAGI (reference sequence). CDR3 region: CASSTNQPQHF. The CDR3 nucleotides are TGTGCCAGCAGCACAAATCAGCCCCAGCATTTT.

The rearrangement joins TRBV5-6 to TRBJ2-3, with D perhaps TRBD1 (6 bases). Germline CDR1 is SGHDT and CDR2 is YYEEEE. The CDR3 contains 15 residues. V was clipped by 4 bases and J by 4 bases, with 16 bases between them. DNA for the CDR3: TGTGCCAGCAGCCTAGGACCAGAGGGGGCAGATACGCAGTATTTT. Translation: CASSLGPEGADTQYF.

The DNA of the CDR3 is TGTGCCAGCAGTGTCGGGCGATGGGCTGAAGCTTTCTTT. Amino acid sequence: CASSVGRWAEAFF. The chain has TRBV25-1 and TRBJ1-1; no reliable D call. Germline V gene sequence: CDR1 MGHDK, CDR2 SYGVNS. There are 13 residues in the CDR3. The V end lost 4 bases, the J end lost 6 bases, and 12 bases lay between the germline ends.

V usage is TRBV11-2 and J usage is TRBJ2-1; D remains unclear. The CDR3 sequence is 12 residues long. V gave up 0 bases and J gave up 12 bases, with 9 bases separating them. In germline, CDR1 is SGHAT, CDR2 FQNNGV. CDR3 in amino acids: CASSLEYGGQFF. CDR3 DNA sequence: TGTGCCAGCAGCTTAGAATACGGTGGGCAGTTCTTC.

This chain uses TRBV5-6 with TRBJ1-6; D perhaps matches TRBD1 (5 bases). This CDR3 contains 13 residues. Germline V gives CDR1 SGHDT, CDR2 YYEEEE. The V and J ends lost 0 bases and 10 bases respectively, with 8 bases between them. CDR3 coding DNA: TGTGCCAGCAGCTTGGCAGGGAGGTCACCCCTCCACTTT. It codes for CASSLAGRSPLHF.

V gene TRBV9 combines with J gene TRBJ2-1, with D possibly matching TRBD2 (6 bases). CDR1 is SGDLS, CDR2 YYNGEE, per germline. Trimming shortened V by 6 bases and J by 4 bases, and 14 bases separated the two germline ends. The CDR3 length is 14 residues. The chain's CDR3 is CASTPGDLYNEQFF. CDR3 bases: TGTGCCAGCACCCCCGGGGACTTGTACAATGAGCAGTTCTTC. The full variable domain, in which reference TRBV9 and TRBJ2-1 provide the parts outside the CDR3, is DSGVTQTPKHLITATGQRVTLRCSPRSGDLSVYWYQQSLDQGLQFLIQYYNGEERAKGNILERFSAQQFPDLHSELNLSSLELGDSALYFCASTPGDLYNEQFFGPGTRLTVL.

The chain is built from TRBV29-1 and TRBJ2-3, with D perhaps being TRBD1 or TRBD2 (5 bases each). The CDR3 loop spans 14 amino acids. Germline assignment: CDR1 SQVTM and CDR2 ANQGSEA. V gave up 3 bases and J gave up 0 bases, with 10 bases separating them. The CDR3 loop reads CSVERGASTDTQYF. CDR3 sequence (DNA): TGCAGCGTTGAGAGGGGAGCTAGCACAGATACGCAGTATTTT.

V and J are TRBV28 and TRBJ1-2, with unresolved D. Germline V gene lookup returns CDR1 MDHEN and CDR2 SYDVKM. Between the trimmed V and J ends, which lost 6 bases and 4 bases, there was a span of 21 bases. The CDR3 contains 16 residues. CDR3 DNA: TGTGCCAGCAGCTCCACGGGTGTGGGGTTTGGCTATGGCTACACCTTC. The encoded protein is CASSSTGVGFGYGYTF.

The rearrangement uses TRBV5-8 and TRBJ2-2, with a tentative D call TRBD1 (9 bases). The CDR3 contains 16 residues. Trimming removed 4 bases from V and 4 bases from J, with 17 bases in between. CDR1 and CDR2 from the germline V gene are SGHTS and YDEGEE. CDR3 loop: CASSRGGTGSTGELFF. CDR3 DNA: TGTGCCAGCAGCCGGGGGGGGACAGGGAGCACCGGGGAGCTGTTTTTT.

This sequence joins TRBV2 and TRBJ2-2; no reliable D call. Trimming took off 5 bases at V and 2 bases at J, with 6 bases between the two ends. Germline V gives CDR1 SNHLY, CDR2 FYNNEI. This CDR3 spans 13 amino acids. The CDR3 reads CASSQTNTGELFF. The DNA for the CDR3 is TGTGCCAGCAGTCAGACTAACACCGGGGAGCTGTTTTTT.

The CDR3 region is CASSRTTTTQYF. The CDR3 DNA is TGTGCCAGCAGCCGGACTACAACGACGCAGTATTTT. The chain joins TRBV11-2 to TRBJ2-3; D is perhaps TRBD2 (6 bases). Germline V CDR1 and CDR2: SGHAT, FQNNGV. The CDR3 contains 12 residues. V dropped 5 bases and J dropped 9 bases, with 12 bases sitting between them.

This clone was detected once. The CDR3 loop reads CASSYQRERGYTF. The DNA for the CDR3 is TGTGCCAGCAGCTATCAGAGGGAAAGAGGCTACACCTTC. The chain is built from TRBV7-9 and TRBJ1-2, with no clear D. Germline assignment: CDR1 SEHNR and CDR2 FQNEAQ (reference sequence). The CDR3 loop spans 13 amino acids. V shed 4 bases and J shed 8 bases, with 14 bases lying between them.

This sequence joins TRBV9 and TRBJ2-1; D unresolved. The V gene's germline CDR1 is SGDLS and CDR2 YYNGEE. The CDR3 consists of 12 residues. V lost 0 bases and J lost 6, with 4 bases in between. The DNA of the CDR3 is TGTGCCAGCAGCGTAGATGGCAATGAGCAGTTCTTC. This translates into CASSVDGNEQFF.

The chain combines TRBV5-1 with TRBJ1-2, with 11 bases lining up with TRBD1. The CDR3 sequence is 16 residues long. The V and J ends lost 0 bases and 5 bases, in that order; junction bases with no gene match: 6. Germline V CDR1 and CDR2: SGHRS, YFSETQ. The CDR3 region is CASSLGGTGGEYGYTF. CDR3 nucleotide sequence: TGCGCCAGCAGCTTGGGCGGGACAGGGGGAGAATATGGCTACACCTTC.

The CDR3 here is CASSEADPGLGDYNEQFF. CDR3 bases: TGTGCCAGCAGTGAAGCGGATCCGGGACTAGGCGACTACAATGAGCAGTTCTTC. The rearrangement links TRBV2 to TRBJ2-1; 8 bases are shared with TRBD2. V was pared by 0 bases and J by 3 bases, with 10 bases of the junction left unmatched. There are 18 residues in the CDR3. The germline gives CDR1 SNHLY, CDR2 FYNNEI.

The genes are TRBV5-8 and TRBJ2-7; TRBD2 matches 12 bases. Trimming took 4 bases from V and 7 from J; bases not matched to a gene: 3. The CDR3 is 13 residues long. Germline loops: CDR1 SGHTS, CDR2 YDEGEE. The CDR3 DNA reads as TGTGCCAGCAGCATAGGACTAGCGGGGGAGCAGTACTTC. It codes for CASSIGLAGEQYF.